The 24 T cell receptor beta chains given below trace back to one sample, sequenced in a study of CD8 T cells in Susac syndrome. Random-hexamer reverse transcription was applied to roughly 0.5 to 1 ug RNA. MiXCR was run by TCRdb on the immunoSEQ multiplex PCR reads, yielding one entry per CDR3 protein. Of 95,000 to 150,000 distinct CDR3 sequences in the sample, nearly 96% are singletons; the top ten hold less than 0.15%. Sequenced input: CD4+ T cells from PBMCs. These receptor sequences come from a human donor with Susac syndrome.

The V and J genes are TRBV20-1 and TRBJ1-2, with D maybe TRBD1 (6 bases). Germline CDR1 DFQATT, CDR2 SNEGSKA (reference sequence). The CDR3 contains 13 residues. The germline V and J ends were trimmed by 1 base and 8 bases, with 14 bases remaining between them. CDR3 loop: CSARGQGQGGYTF. DNA of the CDR3: TGCAGTGCTAGAGGGCAGGGACAAGGAGGCTACACCTTC.

This rearrangement joins TRBV18 to TRBJ2-1, with 8 bases matching TRBD1. CDR3 size: 14 residues. Trimming took 1 base from V and 6 from J; bases not matched to a gene: 2. CDR1 is KGHSH and CDR2 is LQKENI in the germline V gene. The CDR3 nucleotides are TGTGCCAGCTCACCACGTGGACAGGGCAATGAGCAGTTCTTC. Translated: CASSPRGQGNEQFF.

This clonotype was counted only a few times. The rearrangement joins TRBV28 to TRBJ1-2; D perhaps matches TRBD1 (6 bases). The V gene's germline CDR1 is MDHEN and CDR2 SYDVKM. This CDR3 has 13 residues. Trimming pared 6 bases from V and 2 bases from J, leaving 10 bases between. CDR3 nucleotides: TGTGCCAGCAGCCTCGGACAGAACTATGGCTACACCTTC. It yields the protein CASSLGQNYGYTF.

The V call is TRBV5-1, the J call TRBJ2-3, with TRBD2 identical over 9 bases. This CDR3 region has 18 residues. V lost 0 bases and J lost 0; bases outside the gene matches: 8. Germline-derived CDR1 and CDR2 are SGHRS and YFSETQ. CDR3 in amino acids: CASSLALASGISTDTQYF. For the CDR3, the DNA is TGCGCCAGCAGCTTGGCCCTGGCTAGCGGGATTAGCACAGATACGCAGTATTTT. The whole variable domain, filled in from reference TRBV5-1 and TRBJ2-3, reads KAGVTQTPRYLIKTRGQQVTLSCSPISGHRSVSWYQQTPGQGLQFLFEYFSETQRNKGNFPGRFSGRQFSNSRSEMNVSTLELGDSALYLCASSLALASGISTDTQYFGPGTRLTVL.

The genes are TRBV5-4 and TRBJ2-1; D assignment may be TRBD1 or TRBD2 (5 bases each). This CDR3 comprises 14 residues. The germline V and J ends were trimmed by 7 bases and 5 bases, with 16 bases remaining between them. CDR1 SGHNT and CDR2 YYREEE come from the germline V gene (reference sequence). CDR3 residues: CASGGKSGDNEQFF. Written as DNA, the CDR3 is TGTGCCAGCGGGGGAAAAAGCGGAGACAATGAGCAGTTCTTC.

This clonotype appeared once. The gene calls are TRBV7-2 and TRBJ2-7, with D maybe TRBD2 (6 bases). This CDR3 has 13 residues. The V end was cut by 3 bases, the J end by 7 bases, with 13 bases between. CDR1 and CDR2 (germline): SGHTA, FQGNSA. The CDR3 DNA sequence: TGTGCCAGCAGCTTCGGGCCGGCGGGGGAGCAGTACTTC. Protein: CASSFGPAGEQYF.

The CDR3 is CASSVGLDYSYEQYF. In nucleotides, the CDR3 is TGTGCCAGCAGCGTAGGACTAGACTACTCCTACGAGCAGTACTTC. V is TRBV9 and J is TRBJ2-7; weak D call: TRBD2 (6 bases). The CDR3 has 15 amino acids. Deletions cut 0 bases from V and 0 bases from J, with 10 bases between. CDR1 SGDLS and CDR2 YYNGEE come from the germline V gene.

The DNA for the CDR3 is TGTGCCAGCAGTCGAGGACTAGCGGTCGAGCAGTTCTTC. Protein sequence: CASSRGLAVEQFF. This rearrangement joins TRBV12-3 or TRBV12-4 to TRBJ2-1, with 10 nucleotides matching TRBD2. This CDR3 has 13 amino acids. Trimming took 5 bases from V and 10 from J; bases not matched to a gene: 5.

CDR3 in amino acids: CASTWTGDDQPQHF. The CDR3 coding sequence is TGTGCCAGCACTTGGACAGGGGATGATCAGCCCCAGCATTTT. The V and J genes are TRBV6-4 and TRBJ1-5; TRBD1 aligns across 9 bases. Germline lookup yields CDR1 MRHNA and CDR2 SNTAGT. The trim removed 7 bases at V and 5 bases at J, leaving 6 bases unmatched. The CDR3 has 14 residues.

The chain recombines TRBV20-1 with TRBJ2-1, with D tentatively TRBD2 (5 bases). From germline, CDR1 is DFQATT and CDR2 SNEGSKA (reference sequence). The V end lost 2 bases, the J end lost 4 bases, and 15 bases lay between the germline ends. This CDR3 region has 15 residues. In DNA, the CDR3 is TGCAGTGCTAGACCAGATCTAGCTGCATACAATGAGCAGTTCTTC. It translates to CSARPDLAAYNEQFF.

This clonotype was seen only a few times. The V gene is TRBV6-6, the J gene TRBJ2-7; D is ambiguous. The V gene lost 2 bases and the J gene lost 4 bases, with 3 bases spanning the gap. Germline assignment: CDR1 MNHNY and CDR2 SVGAGI (reference sequence). This CDR3 has 11 residues. CDR3 residues: CASSYEYEQYF. The CDR3 nucleotides are TGTGCCAGCAGTTACGAGTACGAGCAGTACTTC.

This chain joins TRBV4-3 and TRBJ1-2; possible D gene TRBD1, 5 bases. Germline V lookup: CDR1 LGHNA, CDR2 YSLEER. V was cut by 0 bases and J by 5 bases, with 16 bases left in between. The CDR3 contains 16 residues. The CDR3 nucleotides read TGCGCCAGCAGCCAAGATTGGGGGGAATGGGTGTATGGCTACACCTTC. Translation gives CASSQDWGEWVYGYTF.

The chain has TRBV28 and TRBJ1-2, with 7 bases matching TRBD1. The J segment lost 3 bases and the V segment lost 3 bases, leaving 4 bases of the junction unmatched. This CDR3 region has 14 residues. Germline CDR1 and CDR2: MDHEN and SYDVKM. As DNA, the CDR3 is TGTGCCAGCAGTTTGGAGGGGGCAGACTATGGCTACACCTTC. Translated, it gives CASSLEGADYGYTF.

The gene calls are TRBV5-1 and TRBJ1-4; D is ambiguous. Germline CDR1 reads SGHRS; CDR2 reads YFSETQ. V was cut by 3 bases and J by 0 bases, with 12 bases left in between. CDR3 size: 16 residues. CDR3 loop: CASSSSTVATNEKLFF. The CDR3 DNA reads as TGCGCCAGCAGCTCTTCGACGGTTGCAACTAATGAAAAACTGTTTTTT.

This clonotype was seen just once. CDR3 amino acids: CASSVGDQPQHF. CDR3 coding DNA: TGTGCCAGCAGCGTAGGGGATCAGCCCCAGCATTTT. The rearrangement joins TRBV9 to TRBJ1-5, with D hard to call. V gave up 0 bases and J gave up 5 bases, with 3 bases separating them. The germline CDR1 and CDR2 sequences are SGDLS and YYNGEE. The length of the CDR3 is 12 residues. The variable domain in full, completed from reference TRBV9 and TRBJ1-5, reads DSGVTQTPKHLITATGQRVTLRCSPRSGDLSVYWYQQSLDQGLQFLIQYYNGEERAKGNILERFSAQQFPDLHSELNLSSLELGDSALYFCASSVGDQPQHFGDGTRLSIL.

The chain combines TRBV29-1 with TRBJ2-3, with unresolved D. This CDR3 contains 12 residues. V gave up 3 bases and J gave up 0 bases, with 4 bases separating them. Germline-derived CDR1 and CDR2 are SQVTM and ANQGSEA. CDR3 in amino acids: CSVDESTDTQYF. DNA of the CDR3: TGCAGCGTTGATGAGAGCACAGATACGCAGTATTTT.

This sequence joins TRBV24-1 and TRBJ1-2; 7 nucleotides agree with TRBD1. Unmatched junction bases numbered 4, after V lost 4 bases and J lost 3 bases. In germline, CDR1 is KGHDR, CDR2 SFDVKD. The CDR3 extends over 14 amino acids. The CDR3 loop is CATSEHRGDYGYTF. DNA of the CDR3: TGTGCCACCAGTGAACACAGGGGCGACTATGGCTACACCTTC.

The gene calls are TRBV5-1 and TRBJ1-1; tentatively, D is TRBD1 (5 bases). V was pared by 0 bases and J by 3 bases, with 15 bases between. Germline V gives CDR1 SGHRS, CDR2 YFSETQ. The CDR3 is made up of 16 amino acids. CDR3 protein: CASSLEIRGRDTEAFF. In nucleotides, the CDR3 is TGCGCCAGCAGCTTGGAGATAAGGGGAAGGGACACTGAAGCTTTCTTT.

This clonotype was seen just once. This chain uses TRBV28 with TRBJ1-1, with a tentative D call TRBD1 (6 bases). V was shortened by 6 bases and J by 3 bases, with 14 bases between the two germline ends. The CDR3 loop spans 14 amino acids. The V gene's germline CDR1 is MDHEN and CDR2 SYDVKM. The CDR3: CASRKPGQHTEAFF. The CDR3 DNA reads TGTGCCAGCAGAAAACCGGGACAACACACTGAAGCTTTCTTT.

The chain has TRBV29-1 and TRBJ2-2, with TRBD2 matching over 7 bases. V dropped 6 bases and J dropped 4; count of bases not matched to a gene: 5. The CDR3 contains 13 residues. CDR1 is SQVTM, CDR2 ANQGSEA, per germline. CDR3 nucleotides: TGCAGCGTCGGGACTATTCTCACCGGGGAGCTGTTTTTT. Residues: CSVGTILTGELFF.

The sample holds one count of this clonotype. This chain uses TRBV11-2 with TRBJ1-2; 8 bases align to TRBD1. Germline V gene lookup returns CDR1 SGHAT and CDR2 FQNNGV. The V and J ends lost 4 bases and 8 bases, in that order; junction bases with no gene match: 3. CDR3 length: 12 residues. CDR3 amino acids: CASSSDRGGYTF. Here the CDR3 DNA reads TGTGCCAGCAGCTCTGACAGGGGCGGCTACACCTTC. Full variable domain (remainder filled in from reference TRBV11-2 and TRBJ1-2): EAGVAQSPRYKIIEKRQSVAFWCNPISGHATLYWYQQILGQGPKLLIQFQNNGVVDDSQLPKDRFSAERLKGVDSTLKIQPAKLEDSAVYLCASSSDRGGYTFGSGTRLTVV.

The J gene is TRBJ1-2, the V gene TRBV20-1, with 7 bases lining up with TRBD1. Germline lookup yields CDR1 DFQATT and CDR2 SNEGSKA (reference sequence). CDR3 length equals 14 residues. V was clipped by 6 bases and J by 1 base; unmatched bases: 8. The CDR3 protein is CSASPGQSNYGYTF. CDR3 bases: TGCAGTGCAAGCCCGGGACAGAGTAACTATGGCTACACCTTC.

This chain connects TRBV29-1 to TRBJ2-3, with D perhaps matching TRBD1 (5 bases). The CDR3 loop spans 13 amino acids. From germline, CDR1 is SQVTM and CDR2 ANQGSEA. With 7 bases removed from V and 4 bases from J, the gap between germline ends came to 15 bases. CDR3 coding DNA: TGCAGCGAGCAAGACAGCTTCGCAGATACGCAGTATTTT. Encoded protein: CSEQDSFADTQYF.

V and J are TRBV6-5 and TRBJ2-7, with 11 positions matching TRBD2. The length of the CDR3 is 16 residues. From germline, CDR1 is MNHEY and CDR2 SVGAGI. The ends lost 0 bases at V and 6 bases at J; junction bases unmatched: 7. CDR3 nucleotide sequence: TGTGCCAGCAGTTACTCACCTAGCGGGAGGATAGGCGAGCAGTACTTC. Its protein product is CASSYSPSGRIGEQYF.